The 24 T cell receptor beta chains given below trace back to one sample, sequenced in a study of somatic mutations in cytotoxic T cells in rheumatoid arthritis. TCRdb keeps only in-frame clones here, not all; method: immunoSEQ multiplex PCR. The table includes around 11,000 clones, roughly 78% detected once. Sequences were obtained from CD8+ T cells sorted from blood. The receptors come from an adult with rheumatoid arthritis.

The chain couples TRBV27 to TRBJ1-2, with a weak D call TRBD1 (5 bases). This CDR3 has 14 residues. The V end was cut by 6 bases, the J end by 5 bases, with 16 bases between. Germline V gene sequence: CDR1 MNHEY, CDR2 SMNVEV (reference sequence). The CDR3 region has the DNA TGTGCCAGCAGGAAACTAGGGGATCGGTATGGCTACACCTTC. Residues: CASRKLGDRYGYTF.

The rearrangement uses TRBV9 and TRBJ2-2, with 8 bases matching TRBD2. The CDR3 consists of 18 residues. V trimming: 4 bases; J trimming: 5 bases; junction bases outside the gene matches: 16. The germline V gene encodes CDR1 SGDLS and CDR2 YYNGEE. CDR3 amino acids: CASSILPGLGDSTGELFF. The CDR3 DNA is TGTGCCAGCAGCATTCTACCGGGACTAGGGGATAGTACCGGGGAGCTGTTTTTT.

This chain links TRBV5-1 with TRBJ2-2; D is undetermined. Germline CDR1 and CDR2: SGHRS and YFSETQ. V lost 4 bases and J lost 0, with 7 bases in between. The CDR3 is made up of 14 amino acids. CDR3 amino acids: CASSPDSNTGELFF. Here the CDR3 DNA reads TGCGCCAGCAGCCCAGACTCGAACACCGGGGAGCTGTTTTTT.

This clone was counted a single time. The chain carries TRBV4-3 and TRBJ2-2; D unresolved. The CDR3 is 13 residues long. Trimming removed 4 bases from V and 5 bases from J, with 8 bases in between. Germline lookup yields CDR1 LGHNA and CDR2 YSLEER. The DNA for the CDR3 is TGCGCCAGCAGCCCGTATTCAACCGGGGAGCTGTTTTTT. Amino acids: CASSPYSTGELFF.

The chain uses TRBV28 and TRBJ1-4; 9 bases agree with TRBD1. CDR3 size: 14 residues. Germline lookup yields CDR1 MDHEN and CDR2 SYDVKM. V lost 5 bases and J lost 7; bases outside the gene matches: 5. The CDR3 reads CASSRGQGREKLFF. CDR3 sequence (DNA): TGTGCCAGCAGTCGCGGACAGGGGCGTGAAAAACTGTTTTTT.

The rearrangement joins TRBV28 to TRBJ2-7; tentative D call: TRBD2 (5 bases). V was clipped by 7 bases and J by 2 bases, with 12 bases between them. Germline V gene data show CDR1 as MDHEN and CDR2 as SYDVKM. There are 13 residues in the CDR3. DNA for the CDR3: TGTGCCAGCACCGTAGGGAGAACCTACGAGCAGTACTTC. Translated: CASTVGRTYEQYF.

The rearrangement links TRBV4-1 to TRBJ2-2, with D perhaps matching TRBD2 (5 bases). V gave up 6 bases and J gave up 6 bases, with 14 bases separating them. This CDR3 contains 14 residues. Germline values: CDR1 MGHRA, CDR2 YSYEKL. The CDR3 here is CASSPILGAGELFF. CDR3 in DNA: TGCGCCAGCAGTCCTATCCTCGGGGCCGGGGAGCTGTTTTTT.

The chain has TRBV7-9 and TRBJ1-1; D is undetermined. The V end was cut by 3 bases, the J end by 1 base, with 3 bases between. The germline V gene has CDR1 SEHNR and CDR2 FQNEAQ (reference sequence). CDR3 length equals 12 residues. The CDR3 is CASSFGNTEAFF. The CDR3 nucleotides are TGTGCCAGCAGCTTCGGGAACACTGAAGCTTTCTTT.

The chain joins TRBV7-9 to TRBJ1-6; TRBD1 is a possible D gene (5 bases). V gave up 1 base and J gave up 8 bases, with 12 bases separating them. The CDR3 totals 15 residues. Germline CDR1 and CDR2: SEHNR and FQNEAQ (reference sequence). CDR3 protein: CASSLDQGNDSPLHF. The CDR3 region has the DNA TGTGCCAGCAGCTTAGATCAGGGTAACGATTCACCCCTCCACTTT.

This chain links TRBV5-4 with TRBJ1-1, with a weak D call TRBD1 (6 bases). The CDR3 loop spans 13 amino acids. Between the trimmed V and J ends, which lost 1 base and 4 bases, there was a span of 8 bases. In germline, CDR1 is SGHNT, CDR2 YYREEE (reference sequence). The CDR3 nucleotides read TGTGCCAGCAGCTTGCCAGGGGTCACTGAAGCTTTCTTT. Its protein product is CASSLPGVTEAFF.

The chain couples TRBV4-1 to TRBJ2-1, with 7 positions matching TRBD2. Per the germline V gene, CDR1 is MGHRA and CDR2 is YSYEKL. V gave up 6 bases and J gave up 8 bases; unmatched junction bases: 1. The CDR3 has 11 residues. The CDR3 loop reads CASRGGDEQFF. DNA of the CDR3: TGCGCCAGCAGGGGGGGGGATGAGCAGTTCTTC.

This clone was seen a single time. The V call is TRBV4-1, the J call TRBJ2-1; possibly TRBD1 for D (6 bases). Looked up from germline, CDR1 is MGHRA and CDR2 is YSYEKL. The V end lost 5 bases, the J end lost 6 bases, and 17 bases lay between the germline ends. The CDR3 length is 15 residues. As DNA, the CDR3 is TGCGCCAGCAGCTACCGGGACATATCAACCAATGAGCAGTTCTTC. This translates into CASSYRDISTNEQFF.

The rearrangement joins TRBV5-8 to TRBJ1-5; D may be TRBD1 (6 bases). The CDR3 spans 17 residues. V gave up 0 bases and J gave up 0 bases, with 13 bases separating them. Germline CDR1 and CDR2: SGHTS and YDEGEE. CDR3 in amino acids: CASSLGYRGFSNQPQHF. The CDR3 bases are TGTGCCAGCAGCTTGGGGTATAGGGGGTTTAGCAATCAGCCCCAGCATTTT.

The chain couples TRBV7-9 to TRBJ2-7; no definite D call. The V end lost 0 bases, the J end lost 3 bases, and 6 bases lay between the germline ends. This CDR3 has 13 amino acids. The germline V gene encodes CDR1 SEHNR and CDR2 FQNEAQ (reference sequence). CDR3 region: CASSLAANYEQYF. CDR3 sequence (DNA): TGTGCCAGCAGCTTAGCCGCAAACTACGAGCAGTACTTC.

This clone appeared once. The gene calls are TRBV7-2 and TRBJ2-1; the D gene is possibly TRBD1 (6 bases). V was cut by 4 bases and J by 5 bases, with 9 bases left in between. CDR3 length: 13 residues. CDR1 and CDR2 (germline): SGHTA, FQGNSA. The CDR3 loop is CASSSGTNNEQFF. The CDR3 coding sequence is TGTGCCAGCAGCTCCGGGACAAACAATGAGCAGTTCTTC.

This clone was seen once. The V gene is TRBV13, the J gene TRBJ2-7, with D tentatively TRBD2 (5 bases). Deletions cut 0 bases from V and 0 bases from J, with 15 bases between. Germline CDR1 is PRHDT and CDR2 is FYEKMQ (reference sequence). CDR3 length: 17 residues. CDR3 region: CASSLGGGSRSSYEQYF. The CDR3 coding sequence is TGTGCCAGCAGCTTAGGGGGTGGGAGCAGAAGCTCCTACGAGCAGTACTTC. The full variable domain, rest sourced from reference TRBV13 and TRBJ2-7, is AAGVIQSPRHLIKEKRETATLKCYPIPRHDTVYWYQQGPGQDPQFLISFYEKMQSDKGSIPDRFSAQQFSDYHSELNMSSLELGDSALYFCASSLGGGSRSSYEQYFGPGTRLTVT.

This clone appeared a few times. The gene calls are TRBV13 and TRBJ2-5; 7 bases are shared with TRBD1. This CDR3 region has 14 residues. After removal of 5 bases from V and 2 bases from J, the junction contained 5 bases not matched to a gene. The germline gives CDR1 PRHDT, CDR2 FYEKMQ (reference sequence). The CDR3 nucleotides read TGTGCCAGCAGCCACAGGGGCAAGCAAGAGACCCAGTACTTC. Its protein product is CASSHRGKQETQYF.

This chain uses TRBV4-3 with TRBJ2-1; no clear D. The germline V gene has CDR1 LGHNA and CDR2 YSLEER. The CDR3 is 15 amino acids. V shed 0 bases and J shed 4 bases, with 10 bases lying between them. The CDR3 DNA reads TGCGCCAGCAGCCAAGATTGGGCGATATACAATGAGCAGTTCTTC. Translating gives CASSQDWAIYNEQFF.

This clone was observed a single time. The V gene is TRBV7-9, the J gene TRBJ2-3; D gene ambiguous. Germline V gene data show CDR1 as SEHNR and CDR2 as FQNEAQ (reference sequence). The germline V and J ends were trimmed by 6 bases and 2 bases, with 12 bases remaining between them. The CDR3 is 14 residues long. The CDR3 region has the DNA TGTGCCAGCAGTCTGGGCCTGGACACAGATACGCAGTATTTT. Encoded protein: CASSLGLDTDTQYF.

This clone appeared once. The chain is built from TRBV4-1 and TRBJ2-3; the match to TRBD2 covers 8 bases. From germline, CDR1 is MGHRA and CDR2 YSYEKL. This CDR3 is 15 amino acids long. The J segment lost 5 bases and the V segment lost 6 bases, leaving 10 bases of the junction unmatched. CDR3 amino acids: CASSFEREFRDTQYF. CDR3 sequence (DNA): TGCGCCAGCAGTTTCGAGCGGGAGTTTAGAGATACGCAGTATTTT.

The chain is built from TRBV19 and TRBJ1-1; D unclear. The CDR3 spans 13 residues. V was cut by 2 bases and J by 1 base, with 5 bases left in between. The germline CDR1 and CDR2 sequences are LNHDA and SQIVND (reference sequence). The CDR3 DNA reads as TGTGCCAGTAGTATATCAGGGAACACTGAAGCTTTCTTT. Its protein product is CASSISGNTEAFF. Using reference TRBV19 and TRBJ1-1 for the parts outside the CDR3, the full variable domain is DGGITQSPKYLFRKEGQNVTLSCEQNLNHDAMYWYRQDPGQGLRLIYYSQIVNDFQKGDIAEGYSVSREKKESFPLTVTSAQKNPTAFYLCASSISGNTEAFFGQGTRLTVV.

The chain is built from TRBV5-4 and TRBJ1-2; maybe TRBD1 (6 bases). The germline V gene encodes CDR1 SGHNT and CDR2 YYREEE (reference sequence). The CDR3 length is 16 residues. With 2 bases removed from V and 2 bases from J, the gap between germline ends came to 16 bases. The CDR3 region has the DNA TGTGCCAGCAGCTTCATGGTGGGGGCGAACAACTATGGCTACACCTTC. This gives the protein CASSFMVGANNYGYTF.

The rearrangement uses TRBV27 and TRBJ2-2; no reliable D call. V was trimmed by 3 bases and J by 5 bases, leaving 4 bases between them. From germline, CDR1 is MNHEY and CDR2 SMNVEV (reference sequence). The CDR3 is made up of 12 amino acids. The CDR3 region is CASSFDTGELFF. The CDR3 DNA reads TGTGCCAGCAGTTTCGATACCGGGGAGCTGTTTTTT.

In this sample, this clone is medium-sized. The chain combines TRBV19 with TRBJ2-1, with 8 bases matching TRBD1. With V trimmed by 3 bases and J by 8 bases, 6 bases remained unmatched. The CDR3 spans 14 residues. The V gene's germline CDR1 is LNHDA and CDR2 SQIVND (reference sequence). The CDR3 DNA is TGTGCCAGTAGTATCGCAGGGGGCCTAGATGAGCAGTTCTTC. Residues: CASSIAGGLDEQFF.